The 2 T cell receptor beta chains below come from one sample, sequenced in a study of cytomegalovirus exposure and HLA in healthy donors. In the PCR, 60 Vbeta and 13 Jbeta primers were used. TCRdb's copy holds only in-frame clones and misses some; the assay was immunoSEQ multiplex PCR. The sample shows approximately 140,000 clones, 81% of them seen only once. Sequenced sample: PBMCs. Receptor source: a woman aged 40-49 years in good health and CMV-seropositive.

The gene calls are TRBV23-1 and TRBJ1-1; TRBD1 might be the D (6 bases). TRBV23-1 falls under the ORF class, with uncertain function. This CDR3 contains 19 residues. V was pared by 3 bases and J by 0 bases, with 23 bases between. The CDR3 nucleotides are TGCGCCAGCAGTCACCCAAAGGGGGTCCTCCGGGGAATGAACACTGAAGCTTTCTTT. Translated: CASSHPKGVLRGMNTEAFF.

The chain joins TRBV9 to TRBJ1-2; 8 bases match TRBD1. CDR1 and CDR2 (germline): SGDLS, YYNGEE. Trimming at V came to 3 bases and at J to 3 bases, leaving 4 bases not matched to a gene. The CDR3 contains 14 residues. In nucleotides, the CDR3 is TGTGCCAGCAGCGGTGACAGGGGATACTATGGCTACACCTTC. This encodes CASSGDRGYYGYTF.